This TCR beta chain was recorded in a study of post-analysis software for immune sequencing data. The wider study: Relapsing-remitting, secondary progressive and progressive-relapsing multiple sclerosis were all included among the disease courses.

Unique-molecular-identifier-tagged TCR beta cDNA libraries were used. There were roughly 0.95 to 10 million T cells, and 510,000 or so cDNA molecules came from them. Each CDR3 protein gets one entry after TCRdb re-called the PCR reads with MiXCR. The table shows 500,000 to 600,000 distinct CDR3 sequences, with around 44% occurring only once. There are a few counts of this clonotype. No antigen is known for it. The V end lost 5 bases, the J end lost 13 bases, and 17 bases lay between the germline ends. Germline loops: CDR1 SQVTM, CDR2 ANQGSEA. This CDR3 comprises 12 residues. Study observations and caveats: Five or six TRBV segments were more frequent in patients than controls; TRBV5-6, TRBV5-1 and TRBV20-1 belonged to this group. Pronounced co-clustering by F measure was evident among identically batched samples.

The chain joins TRBV29-1 to TRBJ1-4, with D possibly TRBD1 on 5 matching bases. This clonotype was obtained from a girl aged 10-17 years with multiple sclerosis. Specimen: blood. Here the CDR3 DNA reads TGCAGCGTTTTAGGGGCAGACGGGAGACTGTTTTTT. The encoded protein is CSVLGADGRLFF.